This T cell receptor beta chain was identified during a study of blood T cell repertoires in COVID-19. TCRdb's copy holds only in-frame clones and misses some; the assay was immunoSEQ multiplex PCR. The data show around 300,000 clones, just under 90% seen once. Per germline, CDR1 SNHLY and CDR2 FYNNEI. This CDR3 contains 13 residues. V lost 6 bases and J 3 bases, leaving 10 bases between the germline ends. The material sequenced was peripheral blood. This rearrangement joins TRBV2 to TRBJ2-3; D unresolved. This receptor was taken from a woman aged 50 to 60 with COVID-19, enrolled during active disease. Written as DNA, the CDR3 is TGTGCCAGCAGATCCTCCGGGACAGATACGCAGTATTTT. It encodes CASRSSGTDTQYF.